This TCR beta chain was recovered during a study of shared clonotypes between healthy human individuals. Profiled with immunoSEQ multiplex PCR; TCRdb holds only in-frame clones, not every one. The sample shows approximately 100,000 clones, 68% of them seen only once. General study results and limits: Sample collection involved blood only; tissue repertoires are likely different.

Details on this clone: The antigen is unknown.

This CDR3 has 16 amino acids. CDR1 is MNHEY, CDR2 SMNVEV, per germline (reference sequence). Trimming left V 3 bases short and J 0 bases short, with 12 bases between. Sequencing used memory CD8+ T cells sorted from blood. Subset defined: CD45RO+ cells pooled with CCR7-negative TemRA cells. This sequence originates from a woman in her thirties in good health. The V gene is TRBV27, the J gene TRBJ1-5, with D possibly being TRBD1 (5 bases). The CDR3 DNA reads TGTGCCAGCAGTTTTCGGGGGTCTTATAGCAATCAGCCCCAGCATTTT. Amino acids: CASSFRGSYSNQPQHF.